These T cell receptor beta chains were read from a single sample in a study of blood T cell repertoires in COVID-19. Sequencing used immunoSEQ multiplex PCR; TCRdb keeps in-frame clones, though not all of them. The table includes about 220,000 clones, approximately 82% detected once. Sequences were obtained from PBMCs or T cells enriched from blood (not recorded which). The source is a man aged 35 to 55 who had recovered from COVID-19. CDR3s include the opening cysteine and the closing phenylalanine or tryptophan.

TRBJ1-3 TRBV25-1 CASSDSQAGNTIYF
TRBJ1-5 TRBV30 CAGQSDNNQPQHF
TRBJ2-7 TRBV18 CASSGGRGVPYEQYF
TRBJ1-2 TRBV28 CASSPGQGRGYTF
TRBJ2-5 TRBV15 CATSRVQAMETQYF
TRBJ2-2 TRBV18 CASSPSIRLASGELFF
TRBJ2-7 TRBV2 CASSVFVYEQYF
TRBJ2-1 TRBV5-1 CASSPDYPDNEQFF
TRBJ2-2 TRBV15 CATSSGSAGGILAGELFF
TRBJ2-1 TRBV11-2 CASSLVLGSAHNEQFF
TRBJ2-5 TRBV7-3 CASSSGLADQETQYF
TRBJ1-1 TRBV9 CASSVSEGGRAFF
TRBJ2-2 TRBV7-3 CASSWDRDAGELFF
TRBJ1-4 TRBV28 CASSTGTEGGEKLFF
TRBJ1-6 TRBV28 CASSLFDSSYNSPLHF
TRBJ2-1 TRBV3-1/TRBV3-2 CASSVDRGEQFF
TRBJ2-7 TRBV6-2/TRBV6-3 CASSPLPFTVSYEQYF
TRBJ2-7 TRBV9 CASSPRAGPPGYEQYF
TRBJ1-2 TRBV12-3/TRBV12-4 CASSPREGSGYTF
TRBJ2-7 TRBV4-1 CASSLVTGTSRYEQYF
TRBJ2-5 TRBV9 CASSVTTGKAETQYF
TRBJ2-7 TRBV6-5 CASSYGLGEGLEQYF
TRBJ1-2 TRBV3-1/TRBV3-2 CASSQDNRARYGYTF
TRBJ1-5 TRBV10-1 CARGHPQPQHF
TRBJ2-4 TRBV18 CASSPLDRNIQYF
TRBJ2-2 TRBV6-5 CASSYGAGTTGELFF
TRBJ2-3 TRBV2 CASGKVRGDTQYF
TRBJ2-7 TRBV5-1 CASSLAVEGRSYEQYF
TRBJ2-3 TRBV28 CASRNGLAPTDTQYF
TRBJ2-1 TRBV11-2 CASSLLLAGGSPYNEQFF
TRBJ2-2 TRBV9 CASSVPDSFRTGELFF
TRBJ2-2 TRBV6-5 CASSPPGGDSGELFF
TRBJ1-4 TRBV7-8 CASSFSGATNEKLFF
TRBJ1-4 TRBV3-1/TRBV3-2 CASSRRQSTNEKLFF
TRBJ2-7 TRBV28 CASSFEGGGSYEQYF
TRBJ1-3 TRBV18 CASSPVTLSGNTIYF
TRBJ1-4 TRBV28 CASSSGHPTNEKLFF
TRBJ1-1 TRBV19 CASSIGGSGAFF
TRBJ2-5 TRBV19 CASNSGDSLQETQYF
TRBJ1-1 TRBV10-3 CATIGMRRAFF